These 12 T cell receptor beta chains were all obtained from the same sample, sequenced in a study of cytomegalovirus exposure and HLA in healthy donors. Vbeta (60) and Jbeta (13) primers were used in the PCR. The data were produced by immunoSEQ multiplex PCR, yet TCRdb's version contains in-frame clones alone and is incomplete. The specimen's table records 34,000 or so clones. The material sequenced was PBMCs. Receptor source: a female donor in good health and CMV-seronegative.

This chain's CDR3 is CASSKGTGIETQYF. The CDR3 DNA reads as TGTGCCAGCAGCAAAGGGACAGGGATAGAGACCCAGTACTTC. This chain joins TRBV5-6 and TRBJ2-5, with 9 bases that match TRBD1. This CDR3 is built from 14 residues. Germline V gene sequence: CDR1 SGHDT, CDR2 YYEEEE. Losses at the gene ends were 4 bases for V and 4 bases for J; bases not matched to a gene: 5.

The chain joins TRBV5-1 to TRBJ2-5; 11 nucleotides align to TRBD2. CDR3 length equals 15 residues. From germline, CDR1 is SGHRS and CDR2 YFSETQ. The junction had 11 bases not matched to a gene; V was cut back by 4 bases and J by 9 bases. Here the CDR3 reads CASSGSGGAWSAQYF. CDR3 nucleotide sequence: TGCGCCAGCAGCGGTAGCGGGGGGGCTTGGTCGGCCCAGTACTTC. Filled out from reference TRBV5-1 and TRBJ2-5, the complete variable domain reads KAGVTQTPRYLIKTRGQQVTLSCSPISGHRSVSWYQQTPGQGLQFLFEYFSETQRNKGNFPGRFSGRQFSNSRSEMNVSTLELGDSALYLCASSGSGGAWSAQYFGPGTRLLVL.

V gene TRBV11-3 combines with J gene TRBJ1-3; 10 nucleotides line up with TRBD1. Germline lookup yields CDR1 SGHNT and CDR2 YENEEA. J lost 3 bases, V lost 8 bases, and 1 base had no gene match. The CDR3 runs to 13 residues. CDR3 DNA sequence: TGTGCCAGCGGGACAGGGGTTGGAAACACCATATATTTT. Translated, it gives CASGTGVGNTIYF.

The genes are TRBV2 and TRBJ2-7; TRBD2 is a possible D gene (5 bases). With 6 bases removed from V and 5 bases from J, the gap between germline ends came to 11 bases. The length of the CDR3 is 12 residues. Germline loops: CDR1 SNHLY, CDR2 FYNNEI. Written as DNA, the CDR3 is TGTGCCAGCAGGACGAAGAGGGACGAGCAGTACTTC. Amino acid sequence: CASRTKRDEQYF.

The rearrangement joins TRBV25-1 to TRBJ2-3; D uncertain. Germline lookup yields CDR1 MGHDK and CDR2 SYGVNS. V was cut by 4 bases and J by 7 bases, with 12 bases left in between. The CDR3 runs 13 residues. DNA of the CDR3: TGTGCCAGCAGTGCCGTAGCCCCCAATACGCAGTATTTT. Its protein is CASSAVAPNTQYF.

The chain links TRBV7-9 to TRBJ2-7, with TRBD2 as a possible D gene (5 bases). The germline V gene has CDR1 SEHNR and CDR2 FQNEAQ (reference sequence). This CDR3 has 14 residues. V lost 6 bases to trimming and J lost 7 bases, with 19 bases between them. The CDR3 nucleotides are TGTGCCAGCAGGGGTGAGTCTGACGGGGATGAGCAGTACTTC. Translated: CASRGESDGDEQYF.

CDR3: CASSFLPPVGQGTNIQYF. Written as DNA, the CDR3 is TGTGCCAGCAGCTTCCTACCTCCGGTAGGACAGGGTACAAACATTCAGTACTTC. The gene calls are TRBV7-9 and TRBJ2-4; 8 positions match TRBD1. The CDR3 consists of 18 residues. The V segment lost 3 bases and the J segment 6 bases; nucleotides outside the gene matches: 16. CDR1 SEHNR and CDR2 FQNEAQ come from the germline V gene (reference sequence).

The V call is TRBV18, the J call TRBJ1-5, with D perhaps TRBD1 (5 bases). The CDR3 length is 14 residues. CDR1 KGHSH and CDR2 LQKENI come from the germline V gene. The V gene lost 4 bases and the J gene lost 3 bases, with 10 bases spanning the gap. Written as DNA, the CDR3 is TGTGCCAGCTCACTTGTACAGGACAATCAGCCCCAGCATTTT. Its translation is CASSLVQDNQPQHF.

The chain couples TRBV6-5 to TRBJ2-3, with 14 bases aligning to TRBD2. This CDR3 comprises 15 residues. The junction had 7 bases not matched to a gene; V was cut back by 6 bases and J by 8 bases. Germline V gene data show CDR1 as MNHEY and CDR2 as SVGAGI. CDR3 region: CASRGLAGVFGTQYF. As DNA, the CDR3 is TGTGCCAGCAGGGGACTAGCGGGGGTTTTTGGTACGCAGTATTTT.

This rearrangement joins TRBV10-3 to TRBJ2-7; 10 bases fit TRBD2. The V gene end was trimmed by 3 bases and the J gene end by 7 bases; junction bases not matched to a gene: 9. Germline CDR1 is ENHRY and CDR2 is SYGVKD. The length of the CDR3 is 15 residues. The CDR3 DNA is TGTGCCATCAGTGAAGTTCTAGCGGGGGTGGGGGAGCAGTACTTC. Amino acids: CAISEVLAGVGEQYF.

The chain is built from TRBV9 and TRBJ1-6; D remains ambiguous. The germline V gene has CDR1 SGDLS and CDR2 YYNGEE. Trimming shortened V by 4 bases and J by 3 bases, and 5 bases separated the two germline ends. This CDR3 has 13 amino acids. DNA for the CDR3: TGTGCCAGCAGCCCCGGCTATAATTCACCCCTCCACTTT. Amino acid sequence: CASSPGYNSPLHF.

The chain is built from TRBV19 and TRBJ1-6; 9 bases align to TRBD1. CDR3 length equals 15 residues. Unmatched junction bases numbered 5, after V lost 1 base and J lost 10 bases. CDR1 is LNHDA and CDR2 is SQIVND in the germline V gene (reference sequence). The CDR3 DNA reads TGTGCCAGTAGTATAGCCGGGACAGGGTTATCACCCCTCCACTTT. Encoded protein: CASSIAGTGLSPLHF.